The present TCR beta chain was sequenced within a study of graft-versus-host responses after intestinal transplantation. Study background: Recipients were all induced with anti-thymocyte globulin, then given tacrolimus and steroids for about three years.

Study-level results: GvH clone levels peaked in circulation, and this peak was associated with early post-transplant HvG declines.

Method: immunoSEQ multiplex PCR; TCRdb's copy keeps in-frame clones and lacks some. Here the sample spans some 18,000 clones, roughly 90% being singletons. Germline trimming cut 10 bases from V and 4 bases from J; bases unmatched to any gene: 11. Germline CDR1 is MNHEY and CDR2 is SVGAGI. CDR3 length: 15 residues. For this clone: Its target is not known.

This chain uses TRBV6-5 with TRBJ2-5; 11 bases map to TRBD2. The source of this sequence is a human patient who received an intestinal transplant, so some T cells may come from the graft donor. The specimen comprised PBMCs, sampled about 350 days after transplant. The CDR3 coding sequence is TGTGCCACCACAAGACTAGCGGGGCCTCGAGAGACCCAGTACTTC. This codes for CATTRLAGPRETQYF.